Described below is a single TCR beta chain sequence and its context. The data derive from a study of cytotoxic CD8 clonotypes in ibrutinib-treated CLL. Study-level information: Partial responders around 24, complete 2; around twelve progressed and about 15 stayed in remission by median around 71 months.

Generated by immunoSEQ multiplex PCR, the TCRdb table keeps only in-frame clones and is missing some. The repertoire consists of approximately 53,000 clones, with roughly 80% occurring once and the leading ten covering just over 20%. This clonotype originated in a human donor with chronic lymphocytic leukemia. The material was PBMCs, obtained after 24 months of ibrutinib treatment.

The CDR3 DNA reads TGTGCCAGCAGTGAAGTGACTAGCGCAAGAACGGAGGGCAATGAGCAGTTCTTC. Translated: CASSEVTSARTEGNEQFF. The chain links TRBV2 to TRBJ2-1; 8 positions agree with TRBD2. The germline V gene encodes CDR1 SNHLY and CDR2 FYNNEI. The CDR3 is 18 residues long. Trimming took 1 base from V and 6 from J; bases not matched to a gene: 14.